The sequence of this T cell receptor (beta chain) was determined in a study of patients and donors after allogeneic stem cell transplantation. The CDR3 contains 16 residues. The V and J ends lost 1 base and 8 bases, in that order; junction bases with no gene match: 10. TCRdb re-called the RT-PCR reads with MiXCR, one entry per CDR3 protein. The sample comprises over 350,000 distinct CDR3 sequences, 16% of which are singletons, and 7% to 7.5% rests with the top ten. This chain connects TRBV5-3 to TRBJ2-1; 9 nucleotides line up with TRBD2. TRBV5-3 is recorded as an ORF, its role being uncertain. This clonotype was obtained from a human donor who was either an allogeneic HSCT recipient or a stem cell or donor lymphocyte infusion donor (not recorded which). It is not recorded whose cells these are; they may come from a transplant donor. The sample taken for sequencing was blood, either unsorted or a sorted T cell fraction (not recorded which). The CDR3 sequence is CARSLSQREVRYEQFF. In DNA form, the CDR3 reads TGTGCCAGAAGCTTGTCCCAGCGGGAGGTAAGGTATGAGCAGTTCTTC.